This record covers a single T cell receptor (beta chain). This CDR3 has 14 amino acids. The V gene lost 3 bases and the J gene lost 1 base, with 10 bases spanning the gap. Germline V gene data show CDR1 as SGHRS and CDR2 as YFSETQ. The data were obtained in a study of blood T cell repertoires in COVID-19. Whole-study context: Acute and convalescent COVID-19 specimens originated in the United States, Italy and Spain.

Clones were read by immunoSEQ multiplex PCR, and TCRdb kept only the in-frame ones, dropping some. The top ten clones hold about 1.1% of a sample with 300,000 to 450,000 clones, around 89% of them seen once. The clonotype was recovered from a young woman who had recovered from COVID-19. The specimen was PBMCs or T cells enriched from blood (not recorded which). The rearrangement links TRBV5-1 to TRBJ1-1; D is unresolved. CDR3 DNA: TGCGCCAGCAGCTCGCGGGAGTCGAACACTGAAGCTTTCTTT. It yields the protein CASSSRESNTEAFF.